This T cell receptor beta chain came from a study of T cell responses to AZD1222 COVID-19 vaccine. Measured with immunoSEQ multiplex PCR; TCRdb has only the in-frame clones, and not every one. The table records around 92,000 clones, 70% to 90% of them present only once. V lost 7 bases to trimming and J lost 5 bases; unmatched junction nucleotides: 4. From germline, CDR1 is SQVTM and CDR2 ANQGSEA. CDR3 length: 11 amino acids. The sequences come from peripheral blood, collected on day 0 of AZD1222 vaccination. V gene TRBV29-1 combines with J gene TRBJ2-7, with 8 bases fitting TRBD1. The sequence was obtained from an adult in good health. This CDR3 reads CSADRGNEQYF. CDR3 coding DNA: TGCAGCGCCGACAGGGGCAACGAGCAGTACTTC.